This is a list of T cell receptor beta chains from one sample in a study of cytomegalovirus exposure and HLA in healthy donors. Produced via immunoSEQ multiplex PCR; TCRdb's table is partial and in-frame only. The sample contains 110,000 to 150,000 clones, 68% of which appear only once. Sequenced: PBMCs. The receptors were sampled from a man aged 60-69 years in good health and CMV-seronegative. Each CDR3 is given with its conserved first and last residue. The D gene is left open where the match is weak.

V gene	J gene	D gene	CDR3 protein	CDR3 DNA
TRBV5-1	TRBJ2-3	TRBD1	CASSLVGQGGDTQYF	TGCGCCAGCAGCTTAGTGGGACAGGGAGGCGATACGCAGTATTTT
TRBV28	TRBJ2-5	.	CASREENQETQYF	TGTGCCAGCAGAGAAGAGAACCAAGAGACCCAGTACTTC
TRBV5-1	TRBJ1-2	.	CASSVLGALGNYGYTF	TGCGCCAGCAGCGTGTTAGGGGCCCTGGGGAACTATGGCTACACCTTC
TRBV6-6	TRBJ1-6	TRBD1	CASSSEQGALSPLHF	TGTGCCAGCAGTTCCGAACAGGGGGCTTTGTCACCCCTCCACTTT
TRBV4-3	TRBJ1-1	.	CASSQNMNTEAFF	TGCGCCAGCAGCCAAAACATGAACACTGAAGCTTTCTTT
TRBV25-1	TRBJ1-3	TRBD1	CASSPQGVGGNTIYF	TGTGCCAGCAGTCCACAGGGGGTAGGTGGAAACACCATATATTTT
TRBV5-1	TRBJ1-1	.	CASSFKGQNTEAFF	TGCGCCAGCAGCTTCAAGGGACAGAACACTGAAGCTTTCTTT
TRBV10-3	TRBJ2-7	TRBD2	CAISESPSGGYEQYF	TGTGCCATCAGTGAGTCGCCTAGCGGGGGGTACGAGCAGTACTTC
TRBV5-8	TRBJ1-6	TRBD1	CASSFNRGHNSPLHF	TGTGCCAGCAGCTTTAACAGGGGCCATAATTCACCCCTCCACTTT
TRBV30	TRBJ1-5	.	CAWRGPDAGQPQHF	TGTGCCTGGAGAGGCCCTGATGCGGGACAGCCCCAGCATTTT